Presented here are 9 T cell receptor beta chains from one specimen sequenced in a study of CD8+CD57+ T cells in acquired aplastic anemia. General study results and limits: Patients' CD8+CD57+ cells proved less diverse than their total CD4+ and CD8+ pools, researchers found.

Previously, flow cytometry had revealed CD8+CD57+ cell expansion in the patients chosen for sequencing. Using genomic DNA as the template, TCR beta VDJ and CDR3 profiling was carried out. TCRdb itself ran the reads through MiXCR, one entry per CDR3 protein. This repertoire shows roughly 16,000 distinct CDR3 sequences, 30% to 45% found once; its top ten account for 80% to 90%. Antigen specificity for these receptors is unknown. The material sequenced was CD8+CD57+ T cells sorted from PBMCs. Subset of the sample: bead-enriched CD8+CD57+ effector memory T cells from SAA patients. These receptors all stem from a human donor with aplastic anemia.

Ten or more counts support this clonotype. The chain links TRBV15 to TRBJ2-7, with 11 bases that match TRBD1. CDR3 length equals 16 residues. Trimming cost V 0 bases and J 4 bases; bases outside gene matches: 5. Germline loops: CDR1 LNHNV, CDR2 YYDKDF (reference sequence). The CDR3 spells CATSRDWGDRGYEQYF. In DNA, the CDR3 is TGTGCCACCAGCAGAGATTGGGGGGACAGGGGGTACGAGCAGTACTTC.

This clonotype was seen a handful of times. The rearrangement links TRBV15 to TRBJ1-5; D is undetermined. Germline loops: CDR1 LNHNV, CDR2 YYDKDF (reference sequence). CDR3 length equals 14 residues. Trimming took 2 bases from V and 7 from J, leaving 12 bases between them. CDR3 sequence (DNA): TGTGCCACCAGCAGATCCTTTCCGGGCCAGCCCCAGCATTTT. The encoded protein is CATSRSFPGQPQHF.

The sample holds a few counts of this clonotype. CDR3 nucleotide sequence: TGTGCCAGCAGTGAATTAGGTGGGGACACCGGGGAGCTGTTTTTT. It translates to CASSELGGDTGELFF. The rearrangement links TRBV25-1 to TRBJ2-2, with no clear D. Trimming pared 1 base from V and 3 bases from J, leaving 9 bases between. CDR3 size: 15 residues. Germline values: CDR1 MGHDK, CDR2 SYGVNS.

Only a few counts were recorded for this clonotype. This chain joins TRBV10-1 and TRBJ2-3; tentative D call: TRBD2 (6 bases). Germline V gives CDR1 WNHNN, CDR2 SYGVQD (reference sequence). Between the trimmed V and J ends, which lost 5 bases and 1 base, there was a span of 25 bases. This CDR3 is 19 amino acids long. The CDR3 sequence is CASSPGLGKEGGGTDTQYF. The CDR3 DNA follows: TGCGCCAGCAGTCCCGGTTTGGGGAAGGAGGGTGGAGGCACAGATACGCAGTATTTT.

This chain connects TRBV29-1 to TRBJ2-3; perhaps TRBD2 as D (6 bases). Germline values: CDR1 SQVTM, CDR2 ANQGSEA. The V end lost 3 bases, the J end lost 2 bases, and 9 bases lay between the germline ends. The CDR3 spans 13 residues. CDR3 sequence (DNA): TGCAGCGTTGAGCGGGACCCCACAGATACGCAGTATTTT. This translates into CSVERDPTDTQYF.

The sample holds many counts of this clonotype. The CDR3 sequence: CASSLVPVHNEKLFF. CDR3 sequence (DNA): TGTGCCAGCAGCTTAGTGCCCGTGCACAATGAAAAACTGTTTTTT. The rearrangement links TRBV7-9 to TRBJ1-4; D not resolved. Between the trimmed V and J ends, which lost 1 base and 5 bases, there was a span of 11 bases. The germline gives CDR1 SEHNR, CDR2 FQNEAQ (reference sequence). The CDR3 loop spans 15 amino acids. Variable domain in full (rest from reference TRBV7-9 and TRBJ1-4): DTGVSQNPRHKITKRGQNVTFRCDPISEHNRLYWYRQTLGQGPEFLTYFQNEAQLEKSRLLSDRFSAERPKGSFSTLEIQRTEQGDSAMYLCASSLVPVHNEKLFFGSGTQLSVL.

This clonotype was recorded many times. The V call is TRBV7-6, the J call TRBJ2-7; D might be TRBD1 or TRBD2, each matching 6 bases. Trimming took off 1 base at V and 3 bases at J, with 13 bases between the two ends. This CDR3 spans 15 amino acids. Germline V lookup: CDR1 SGHVS, CDR2 FNYEAQ. The CDR3 DNA reads TGTGCCAGCAGCTTAGAAGGGGGGCTAAACTACGAGCAGTACTTC. Translation: CASSLEGGLNYEQYF.

This sequence joins TRBV6-4 and TRBJ2-3, with TRBD2 identical over 7 bases. CDR1 and CDR2 from the germline V gene are MRHNA and SNTAGT. Trimming cost V 3 bases and J 0 bases; bases outside gene matches: 0. The CDR3 has 14 residues. The CDR3 bases are TGTGCCAGCAGTGAGCGGGAGAGCACAGATACGCAGTATTTT. Protein product: CASSERESTDTQYF.

J is TRBJ2-1 and V is TRBV11-1; 10 bases map to TRBD1. Germline V CDR1 and CDR2: SGHAT, FQDESV (reference sequence). The CDR3 is 15 residues long. V lost 5 bases and J lost 7; bases outside the gene matches: 8. CDR3 sequence (DNA): TGTGCCAGCAGCAAACCGGGACAGGGGTTGAATGAGCAGTTCTTC. Translated, it gives CASSKPGQGLNEQFF.